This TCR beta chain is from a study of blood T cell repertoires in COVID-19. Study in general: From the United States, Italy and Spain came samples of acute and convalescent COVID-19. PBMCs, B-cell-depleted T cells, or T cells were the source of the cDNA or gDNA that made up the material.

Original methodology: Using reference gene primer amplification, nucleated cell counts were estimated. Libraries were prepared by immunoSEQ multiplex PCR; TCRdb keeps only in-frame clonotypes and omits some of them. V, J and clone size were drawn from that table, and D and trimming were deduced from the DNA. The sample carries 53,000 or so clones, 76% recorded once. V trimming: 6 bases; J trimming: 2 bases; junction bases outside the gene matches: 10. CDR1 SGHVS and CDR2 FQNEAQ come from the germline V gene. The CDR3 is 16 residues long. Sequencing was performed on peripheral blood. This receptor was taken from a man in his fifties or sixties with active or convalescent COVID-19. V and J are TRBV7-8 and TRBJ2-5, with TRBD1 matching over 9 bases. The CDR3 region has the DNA TGTGCCAGCAGGCGGGTTCGACAGGGGGAACAAGAGACCCAGTACTTC. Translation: CASRRVRQGEQETQYF. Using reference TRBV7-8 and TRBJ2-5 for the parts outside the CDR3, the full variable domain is GAGVSQSPRYKVAKRGQDVALRCDPISGHVSLFWYQQALGQGPEFLTYFQNEAQLDKSGLPSDRFFAERPEGSVSTLKIQRTQQEDSAVYLCASRRVRQGEQETQYFGPGTRLLVL.